These 20 T cell receptor beta chains originate from one sample sequenced in a study of cytomegalovirus exposure and HLA in healthy donors. The PCR made use of 60 Vbeta and 13 Jbeta primers. The protocol was immunoSEQ multiplex PCR, while the TCRdb copy is restricted to in-frame clones and leaves out a portion. The sample carries some 140,000 clones, 8.9% recorded once. The source material was PBMCs. The receptors stem from a woman in her thirties or forties in good health and CMV-seropositive.

The CDR3 region is CASSQDRGGGGNTGELFF. CDR3 nucleotides: TGCGCCAGCAGCCAAGATCGGGGAGGTGGGGGAAACACCGGGGAGCTGTTTTTT. This chain connects TRBV4-3 to TRBJ2-2, with a tentative D call TRBD2 (6 bases). CDR1 and CDR2 (germline): LGHNA, YSLEER. The length of the CDR3 is 18 residues. Trimming took 0 bases from V and 2 from J, leaving 16 bases between them.

CDR3 sequence: CASSLGGGYEQYF. In nucleotides, the CDR3 is TGTGCCAGCAGTCTGGGGGGAGGTTACGAGCAGTACTTC. The rearrangement links TRBV7-2 to TRBJ2-7; D perhaps matches TRBD2 (6 bases). CDR3 length equals 13 residues. V was pared by 6 bases and J by 4 bases, with 13 bases between. Germline CDR1 is SGHTA and CDR2 is FQGNSA.

The chain carries TRBV21-1 and TRBJ1-6. TRBV21-1 is recorded as a pseudogene. The CDR3 runs 19 residues. The CDR3 nucleotides read TGTGCCAGCAGCAAAGCGCAACGATTTGGGAGCTCCTATAATTCACCCCTCCACTTT. Its translation: CASSKAQRFGSSYNSPLHF.

The V call is TRBV29-1, the J call TRBJ2-1; 11 nucleotides line up with TRBD2. The CDR3 sequence is 13 residues long. The junction had 5 bases not matched to a gene; V was cut back by 4 bases and J by 9 bases. Germline V CDR1 and CDR2: SQVTM, ANQGSEA. This CDR3 is CSVGLAGGTEQFF. The DNA for the CDR3 is TGCAGCGTTGGGCTAGCGGGGGGAACTGAGCAGTTCTTC.

This clone was counted between two and nine times. The chain employs TRBV19 and TRBJ2-2; 13 positions match TRBD2. V was clipped by 5 bases and J by 5 bases; unmatched bases: 8. In germline, CDR1 is LNHDA, CDR2 SQIVND (reference sequence). CDR3 length: 17 amino acids. The DNA of the CDR3 is TGTGCCAGTAGTTCCCCGACTAGCGGGGGGAGAACCGGGGAGCTGTTTTTT. As protein: CASSSPTSGGRTGELFF.

This clone was counted a few times. The rearrangement uses TRBV6-1 and TRBJ1-3; 7 bases are a match to TRBD1. Germline lookup yields CDR1 MNHNS and CDR2 SASEGT. This CDR3 has 14 residues. V was clipped by 7 bases and J by 3 bases; unmatched bases: 6. CDR3 loop: CASKKTGNGNTIYF. CDR3 nucleotides: TGTGCCAGCAAGAAGACAGGGAATGGAAACACCATATATTTT.

The chain combines TRBV6-1 with TRBJ1-4; D is unclear. The CDR3 has 15 residues. CDR1 is MNHNS and CDR2 is SASEGT in the germline V gene. V lost 2 bases and J lost 5, with 12 bases in between. CDR3 DNA sequence: TGTGCCAGCAGTGAACAGGCAGACCAGAATGAAAAACTGTTTTTT. Translated: CASSEQADQNEKLFF.

Only a few counts were recorded for this clone. This chain connects TRBV6-1 to TRBJ2-7; 7 nucleotides align to TRBD1. This CDR3 region has 13 residues. CDR1 and CDR2 from the germline V gene are MNHNS and SASEGT. The ends lost 9 bases at V and 3 bases at J; junction bases unmatched: 8. The CDR3 is CASTGTEIYEQYF. CDR3 in DNA: TGTGCCAGTACCGGGACAGAAATCTACGAGCAGTACTTC.

This chain connects TRBV6-1 to TRBJ2-7; TRBD1 matches 8 bases. Germline trimming cut 1 base from V and 1 base from J; bases unmatched to any gene: 3. Germline lookup yields CDR1 MNHNS and CDR2 SASEGT. CDR3 size: 15 residues. Here the CDR3 DNA reads TGTGCCAGCAGTGAAGGGTGGGACAGGTCCTACGAGCAGTACTTC. It yields the protein CASSEGWDRSYEQYF.

This clone was counted only a few times. The chain joins TRBV7-2 to TRBJ2-5; D perhaps matches TRBD2 (5 bases). CDR1 is SGHTA, CDR2 FQGNSA, per germline. This CDR3 is 14 amino acids long. Trimming took off 1 base at V and 5 bases at J, with 11 bases between the two ends. CDR3 nucleotide sequence: TGTGCCAGCAGCTTAGAGATAGCGAGGGAGACCCAGTACTTC. Encoded protein: CASSLEIARETQYF.

J is TRBJ2-5 and V is TRBV10-1; D may be TRBD1 (5 bases). Deletions cut 0 bases from V and 3 bases from J, with 8 bases between. This CDR3 has 14 amino acids. CDR1 is WNHNN, CDR2 SYGVQD, per germline (reference sequence). The CDR3: CASSESWGEETQYF. DNA of the CDR3: TGCGCCAGCAGTGAGTCCTGGGGCGAAGAGACCCAGTACTTC.

J is TRBJ2-5 and V is TRBV7-7; D gene ambiguous. The V and J ends lost 5 bases and 3 bases respectively, with 16 bases between them. The CDR3 runs to 15 residues. Germline CDR1 SSHAT, CDR2 FNYEAQ (reference sequence). CDR3 protein: CASSPTPRNEETQYF. CDR3 DNA sequence: TGTGCCAGCAGCCCAACCCCGCGCAACGAAGAGACCCAGTACTTC.

This clone turned up a few times. This chain connects TRBV5-1 to TRBJ1-2, with 8 bases aligning to TRBD1. This CDR3 contains 15 residues. V gave up 2 bases and J gave up 5 bases; unmatched junction bases: 8. Germline V gene lookup returns CDR1 SGHRS and CDR2 YFSETQ. The CDR3 DNA follows: TGCGCCAGCAGCTTCATGCCTACAGGGGGATATGGCTACACCTTC. Protein: CASSFMPTGGYGYTF. The full variable domain, in which reference TRBV5-1 and TRBJ1-2 provide the parts outside the CDR3, is KAGVTQTPRYLIKTRGQQVTLSCSPISGHRSVSWYQQTPGQGLQFLFEYFSETQRNKGNFPGRFSGRQFSNSRSEMNVSTLELGDSALYLCASSFMPTGGYGYTFGSGTRLTVV.

This clone was observed a few times. The chain joins TRBV5-4 to TRBJ2-6, with TRBD2 as a possible D gene (6 bases). Trimming shortened V by 4 bases and J by 1 base, and 9 bases separated the two germline ends. CDR3 length equals 15 residues. Germline loops: CDR1 SGHNT, CDR2 YYREEE (reference sequence). The CDR3 spells CASSPGESGANVLTF. The DNA for the CDR3 is TGTGCCAGCAGCCCGGGGGAGTCTGGGGCCAACGTCCTGACTTTC.

The V gene is TRBV7-3, the J gene TRBJ2-2, with no clear D. Trimming removed 5 bases from V and 6 bases from J, with 10 bases in between. The CDR3 spans 13 residues. Per the germline V gene, CDR1 is SGHTA and CDR2 is FQGTGA. CDR3 sequence reads: CASSPHGSGELFF. The CDR3 DNA sequence: TGTGCCAGCAGCCCGCACGGGTCCGGGGAGCTGTTTTTT.

This clone appeared a few times. V is TRBV7-2 and J is TRBJ2-2; TRBD2 matches at 7 bases. CDR3 size: 14 residues. CDR1 SGHTA and CDR2 FQGNSA come from the germline V gene. Germline trimming cut 6 bases from V and 4 bases from J; bases unmatched to any gene: 5. This chain's CDR3 is CASRMGGFTGELFF. CDR3 DNA sequence: TGTGCCAGCAGAATGGGAGGGTTCACCGGGGAGCTGTTTTTT.

The chain uses TRBV29-1 and TRBJ2-3; the D gene is possibly TRBD2 (6 bases). The CDR3 runs to 13 residues. V dropped 5 bases and J dropped 1 base, with 10 bases sitting between them. Germline CDR1 SQVTM, CDR2 ANQGSEA. CDR3 DNA: TGCAGCGTTTCGGGGGTCGGCACAGATACGCAGTATTTT. This encodes CSVSGVGTDTQYF.

The rearrangement joins TRBV27 to TRBJ2-2; D might be TRBD1 (6 bases). CDR3 length: 16 amino acids. V dropped 5 bases and J dropped 5 bases, with 18 bases sitting between them. Germline lookup yields CDR1 MNHEY and CDR2 SMNVEV (reference sequence). This CDR3 reads CASSEIQGLKTGELFF. CDR3 nucleotides: TGTGCCAGCAGTGAAATACAGGGCTTAAAGACCGGGGAGCTGTTTTTT.

This clone was observed at least ten times. The chain employs TRBV10-3 and TRBJ1-5; TRBD1 matches 7 bases. The germline V gene encodes CDR1 ENHRY and CDR2 SYGVKD. The V and J ends lost 2 bases and 5 bases, in that order; junction bases with no gene match: 6. This CDR3 has 15 amino acids. The CDR3 DNA sequence: TGTGCCATCAGTGAGGAGACAGGGTCCGATCAGCCCCAGCATTTT. Residues: CAISEETGSDQPQHF.

This clone was seen only a few times. The rearrangement uses TRBV6-1 and TRBJ2-2, with TRBD1 matching over 7 bases. This CDR3 spans 14 amino acids. V shed 11 bases, J shed 3 bases, and the junction held 9 bases outside the gene matches. CDR1 MNHNS and CDR2 SASEGT come from the germline V gene. The DNA of the CDR3 is TGTGCCGTTGGAAGGGGGCAGGACACCGGGGAGCTGTTTTTT. It is translated as CAVGRGQDTGELFF.